Below, 30 T cell receptor beta chains from the same sample are listed, as sequenced in a study of blood T cell repertoires in COVID-19. Assay: immunoSEQ multiplex PCR; the TCRdb copy retains only in-frame clones and omits some. Among approximately 220,000 clones listed, roughly 82% were seen once. The sequenced material came from peripheral blood. The receptors were sampled from an older woman with acute or convalescent COVID-19.

The chain couples TRBV14 to TRBJ2-2; D is undetermined. V was shortened by 0 bases and J by 1 base, with 6 bases between the two germline ends. Germline values: CDR1 SGHDN, CDR2 FVKESK. There are 15 residues in the CDR3. The CDR3 here is CASSQEIGNTGELFF. The CDR3, as DNA: TGTGCCAGCAGCCAAGAGATCGGGAACACCGGGGAGCTGTTTTTT.

The chain employs TRBV10-3 and TRBJ1-2; tentatively, D is TRBD1 (5 bases). This CDR3 is 14 amino acids long. The V end lost 3 bases, the J end lost 0 bases, and 8 bases lay between the germline ends. The germline V gene has CDR1 ENHRY and CDR2 SYGVKD. CDR3 bases: TGTGCCATCAGTGACGGACAAGCTAACTATGGCTACACCTTC. Translation: CAISDGQANYGYTF.

The chain employs TRBV27 and TRBJ2-7, with 8 bases that match TRBD1. The germline V gene has CDR1 MNHEY and CDR2 SMNVEV (reference sequence). The ends lost 6 bases at V and 4 bases at J; junction bases unmatched: 8. CDR3 size: 14 residues. DNA for the CDR3: TGTGCCAGCAGGGGGGCAGGGGGCAATTACGAGCAGTACTTC. Translation gives CASRGAGGNYEQYF.

The chain joins TRBV5-6 to TRBJ2-2; tentatively, D is TRBD1 (7 bases). The CDR3 loop spans 15 amino acids. Germline CDR1 reads SGHDT; CDR2 reads YYEEEE. V lost 5 bases and J lost 4, with 15 bases in between. In DNA, the CDR3 is TGTGCCAGCAGGTACACAGGGGAGGTCACCGGGGAGCTGTTTTTT. As protein: CASRYTGEVTGELFF. The whole variable domain, filled in from reference TRBV5-6 and TRBJ2-2, reads DAGVTQSPTHLIKTRGQQVTLRCSPKSGHDTVSWYQQALGQGPQFIFQYYEEEERQRGNFPDRFSGHQFPNYSSELNVNALLLGDSALYLCASRYTGEVTGELFFGEGSRLTVL.

The chain joins TRBV18 to TRBJ1-1; D not certain. Germline V gene data show CDR1 as KGHSH and CDR2 as LQKENI. There are 13 residues in the CDR3. Trimming stripped 3 bases from V and 7 bases from J, with 12 bases between. CDR3: CASSPPPGNEAFF. The CDR3 coding sequence is TGTGCCAGCTCACCCCCTCCCGGGAATGAAGCTTTCTTT.

This clone was counted only a few times. The rearrangement uses TRBV5-4 and TRBJ2-7; tentative D call: TRBD2 (6 bases). Germline-derived CDR1 and CDR2 are SGHNT and YYREEE (reference sequence). The CDR3 is made up of 14 amino acids. V was shortened by 2 bases and J by 2 bases, with 11 bases between the two germline ends. The DNA of the CDR3 is TGTGCCAGCAGCTTTTCCGGGACTCCCTACGAGCAGTACTTC. It encodes CASSFSGTPYEQYF.

This chain connects TRBV7-9 to TRBJ2-5, with a possible D match to TRBD2 (5 bases). Trimming took 0 bases from V and 4 from J, leaving 9 bases between them. The CDR3 totals 14 residues. CDR1 SEHNR and CDR2 FQNEAQ come from the germline V gene (reference sequence). The CDR3 spells CASSLASDGETQYF. Written as DNA, the CDR3 is TGTGCCAGCAGCTTAGCTAGCGACGGAGAGACCCAGTACTTC.

The V call is TRBV7-2, the J call TRBJ2-7, with D possibly matching TRBD2 (5 bases). The CDR3 consists of 13 residues. Trimming cost V 3 bases and J 2 bases, with 8 bases left between them. Germline CDR1 and CDR2: SGHTA and FQGNSA. CDR3 sequence: CASSLRATYEQYF. Here the CDR3 DNA reads TGTGCCAGCAGCTTGAGGGCTACCTACGAGCAGTACTTC.

The chain joins TRBV10-2 to TRBJ2-2, with TRBD2 identical over 13 bases. Germline CDR1 WSHSY, CDR2 SAAADI. Germline trimming cut 4 bases from V and 7 bases from J; bases unmatched to any gene: 9. This CDR3 has 17 amino acids. The CDR3 spells CASSVLAGGPIGGELFF. The CDR3, as DNA: TGCGCCAGCAGTGTACTAGCGGGGGGGCCTATAGGCGGGGAGCTGTTTTTT.

This clone was detected only a few times. The chain uses TRBV28 and TRBJ1-3; D unclear. CDR1 and CDR2 from the germline V gene are MDHEN and SYDVKM. This CDR3 comprises 14 residues. V lost 5 bases, J lost 0 bases, and 8 bases lay in between. CDR3: CASSKSGSGNTIYF. Written as DNA, the CDR3 is TGTGCCAGCAGTAAGAGTGGCTCTGGAAACACCATATATTTT.

This clone showed up just a few times. This chain links TRBV18 with TRBJ1-5; D remains unclear. V was cut by 3 bases and J by 6 bases, with 9 bases left in between. The CDR3 has 13 residues. Germline V gene lookup returns CDR1 KGHSH and CDR2 LQKENI. This chain's CDR3 is CASSPDSPQPQHF. DNA for the CDR3: TGTGCCAGCTCACCCGATAGTCCTCAGCCCCAGCATTTT.

V is TRBV5-4 and J is TRBJ2-6, with D possibly matching TRBD2 (5 bases). The ends were cut back, 0 bases at V and 2 bases at J, with 6 bases in the middle. This CDR3 comprises 15 residues. The germline V gene encodes CDR1 SGHNT and CDR2 YYREEE (reference sequence). CDR3 in amino acids: CASSLGGPGANVLTF. CDR3 in DNA: TGTGCCAGCAGCTTGGGAGGGCCTGGGGCCAACGTCCTGACTTTC.

The chain is built from TRBV2 and TRBJ2-3; D unresolved. With 0 bases removed from V and 1 base from J, the gap between germline ends came to 5 bases. Germline V gene sequence: CDR1 SNHLY, CDR2 FYNNEI. This CDR3 is built from 14 residues. DNA for the CDR3: TGTGCCAGCAGTGAAGCTGAGGGCACAGATACGCAGTATTTT. Translating gives CASSEAEGTDTQYF.

V usage is TRBV5-6 and J usage is TRBJ2-7, with a possible D match to TRBD1 (5 bases). This CDR3 comprises 15 residues. In germline, CDR1 is SGHDT, CDR2 YYEEEE. Trimming took 1 base from V and 4 from J, leaving 15 bases between them. CDR3 loop: CASSLIGEFPYEQYF. For the CDR3, the DNA is TGTGCCAGCAGCTTGATAGGGGAATTTCCTTACGAGCAGTACTTC.

The chain combines TRBV10-3 with TRBJ1-2; maybe TRBD1 (6 bases). The CDR3 is made up of 14 amino acids. V was trimmed by 7 bases and J by 4 bases, leaving 16 bases between them. From germline, CDR1 is ENHRY and CDR2 SYGVKD. The CDR3 sequence is CAITAGADSYGYTF. CDR3 coding DNA: TGTGCCATCACTGCAGGGGCCGATTCCTATGGCTACACCTTC.

For the CDR3, the DNA is TGTGCCAGCAGCAACTACAGGGGCTCCTACAATGAGCAGTTCTTC. It specifies CASSNYRGSYNEQFF. The V call is TRBV11-2, the J call TRBJ2-1, with TRBD1 identical over 7 bases. Trimming cost V 5 bases and J 0 bases; bases outside gene matches: 4. The CDR3 extends over 15 amino acids. Germline V gene lookup returns CDR1 SGHAT and CDR2 FQNNGV.

The chain recombines TRBV7-9 with TRBJ1-3; 9 positions match TRBD1. The CDR3 has 17 residues. With V trimmed by 5 bases and J by 2 bases, 10 bases remained unmatched. Looked up from germline, CDR1 is SEHNR and CDR2 is FQNEAQ (reference sequence). Written as DNA, the CDR3 is TGTGCCAGCAGCCTTCTCGCGGGGACAGGGACTGGAAACACCATATATTTT. Translated, it gives CASSLLAGTGTGNTIYF.

This clone was recorded only once. This sequence joins TRBV4-3 and TRBJ2-3; 12 bases align to TRBD2. J gave up 6 bases and V 0 bases, and 4 bases lay outside the gene matches. CDR1 is LGHNA and CDR2 is YSLEER in the germline V gene. The CDR3 has 16 amino acids. CDR3 loop: CASSQDLAGGRDTQYF. The DNA for the CDR3 is TGCGCCAGCAGCCAAGATCTAGCGGGGGGGCGCGATACGCAGTATTTT.

There are a few counts of this clone. The rearrangement joins TRBV30 to TRBJ1-4, with TRBD1 matching 7 bases. Germline V gene data show CDR1 as GTSNPN and CDR2 as SVGIG (reference sequence). V dropped 2 bases and J dropped 4; count of bases not matched to a gene: 1. This CDR3 has 13 amino acids. The chain's CDR3 is CAWSQGGNEKLFF. The CDR3, as DNA: TGTGCCTGGAGTCAGGGGGGTAATGAAAAACTGTTTTTT.

The chain links TRBV7-2 to TRBJ1-2, with 9 bases that match TRBD1. V was pared by 6 bases and J by 0 bases, with 14 bases of the junction left unmatched. Germline-derived CDR1 and CDR2 are SGHTA and FQGNSA. There are 18 residues in the CDR3. Written as DNA, the CDR3 is TGTGCCAGCAGTCGAAAGCGGGACAGGGCTCACTCTAACTATGGCTACACCTTC. This translates into CASSRKRDRAHSNYGYTF.

The chain employs TRBV4-2 and TRBJ2-3, with 13 bases identical to TRBD2. The V gene's germline CDR1 is LGHNA and CDR2 YNFKEQ. This CDR3 comprises 15 residues. Unmatched junction bases numbered 0, after V lost 1 base and J lost 5 bases. The CDR3 region has the DNA TGTGCCAGCAGCCAAGGGACTAGCGGGGGAGATACGCAGTATTTT. Amino acids: CASSQGTSGGDTQYF.

V and J are TRBV11-2 and TRBJ1-1; a possible D gene is TRBD1 (6 bases). The V end lost 2 bases, the J end lost 6 bases, and 19 bases lay between the germline ends. Germline loops: CDR1 SGHAT, CDR2 FQNNGV. There are 16 residues in the CDR3. CDR3: CASSLSGGRVKPEAFF. The CDR3 DNA is TGTGCCAGCAGCTTATCCGGGGGGCGTGTGAAACCTGAAGCTTTCTTT.

The chain combines TRBV5-8 with TRBJ2-3; TRBD2 aligns across 10 bases. CDR1 SGHTS and CDR2 YDEGEE come from the germline V gene. J gave up 3 bases and V 0 bases, and 4 bases lay outside the gene matches. This CDR3 comprises 16 residues. This CDR3 reads CASSLGTSGGTDTQYF. CDR3 nucleotide sequence: TGTGCCAGCAGCTTGGGGACTAGCGGTGGAACAGATACGCAGTATTTT. Full variable domain (rest looked up from reference TRBV5-8 and TRBJ2-3): EAGVTQSPTHLIKTRGQQATLRCSPISGHTSVYWYQQALGLGLQFLLWYDEGEERNRGNFPPRFSGRQFPNYSSELNVNALELEDSALYLCASSLGTSGGTDTQYFGPGTRLTVL.

V usage is TRBV9 and J usage is TRBJ1-3, with D possibly TRBD1 on 6 matching bases. In germline, CDR1 is SGDLS, CDR2 YYNGEE. The CDR3 loop spans 18 amino acids. V was cut by 4 bases and J by 0 bases, with 20 bases left in between. The CDR3 loop is CASSPRLEGGGSGNTIYF. The CDR3 DNA follows: TGTGCCAGCAGCCCGCGCCTAGAGGGAGGGGGCTCTGGAAACACCATATATTTT.

The chain couples TRBV28 to TRBJ1-2, with a possible D match to TRBD1 (6 bases). The CDR3 has 15 residues. Per germline, CDR1 MDHEN and CDR2 SYDVKM. Trimming took 5 bases from V and 3 from J, leaving 16 bases between them. As DNA, the CDR3 is TGTGCCAGCAGTGTGGGGACAAGGGTGGACTATGGCTACACCTTC. It specifies CASSVGTRVDYGYTF.

V and J are TRBV3-1 (or the pseudogene TRBV3-2) and TRBJ1-2; 12 nucleotides agree with TRBD1. J was trimmed by 4 bases and V by 5 bases; bases with no gene match: 11. This CDR3 contains 17 residues. Germline CDR1 and CDR2: LGHDT and YNNKEL (reference sequence). The CDR3 bases are TGTGCCAGCAGCTACCGGGACAGGGGGCTCCCCACCTATGGCTACACCTTC. Translation gives CASSYRDRGLPTYGYTF.

The rearrangement uses TRBV29-1 and TRBJ2-7, with D perhaps matching TRBD2 (5 bases). Per the germline V gene, CDR1 is SQVTM and CDR2 is ANQGSEA. The CDR3 spans 12 residues. V lost 6 bases, J lost 4 bases, and 13 bases lay in between. The CDR3 bases are TGCAGCGTGAGGGTCTCAAATTACGAGCAGTACTTC. Its protein is CSVRVSNYEQYF.

This rearrangement joins TRBV5-4 to TRBJ1-2; D is possibly TRBD1 (5 bases). The germline gives CDR1 SGHNT, CDR2 YYREEE (reference sequence). Trimming shortened V by 0 bases and J by 4 bases, and 13 bases separated the two germline ends. There are 15 residues in the CDR3. CDR3 DNA sequence: TGTGCCAGCAGCTTGGCAGGGATTCGTGGCTATGGCTACACCTTC. Translating it yields CASSLAGIRGYGYTF.

This CDR3 reads CASSTTGVGNTEAFF. The CDR3 DNA reads as TGTGCCAGCAGTACAACAGGGGTGGGGAACACTGAAGCTTTCTTT. The chain joins TRBV27 to TRBJ1-1; 7 bases align to TRBD1. The trim removed 5 bases at V and 1 base at J, leaving 7 bases unmatched. The CDR3 runs 15 residues. Germline CDR1 is MNHEY and CDR2 is SMNVEV (reference sequence).

This clone appeared a few times. The rearrangement links TRBV11-1 to TRBJ1-2; 8 bases are a match to TRBD1. The germline gives CDR1 SGHAT, CDR2 FQDESV (reference sequence). V dropped 5 bases and J dropped 5; count of bases not matched to a gene: 7. The CDR3 is 14 amino acids. The CDR3 sequence: CASSPRTGPYGYTF. The CDR3 nucleotides read TGTGCCAGCAGCCCGAGGACAGGGCCGTATGGCTACACCTTC. The full variable domain, with the rest looked up from reference TRBV11-1 and TRBJ1-2, is EAEVAQSPRYKITEKSQAVAFWCDPISGHATLYWYRQILGQGPELLVQFQDESVVDDSQLPKDRFSAERLKGVDSTLKIQPAELGDSAMYLCASSPRTGPYGYTFGSGTRLTVV.